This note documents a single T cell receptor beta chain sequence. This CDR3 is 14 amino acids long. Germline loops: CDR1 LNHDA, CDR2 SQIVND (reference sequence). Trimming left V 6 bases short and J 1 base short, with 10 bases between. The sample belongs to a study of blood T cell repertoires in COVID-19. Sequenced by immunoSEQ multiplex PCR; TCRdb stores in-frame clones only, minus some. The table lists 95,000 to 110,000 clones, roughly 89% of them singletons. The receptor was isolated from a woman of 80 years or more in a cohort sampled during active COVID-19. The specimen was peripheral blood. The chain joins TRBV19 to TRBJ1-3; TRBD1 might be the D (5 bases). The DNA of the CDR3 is TGTGCCAGTAGGGGGGGATCATCTGGAAACACCATATATTTT. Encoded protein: CASRGGSSGNTIYF. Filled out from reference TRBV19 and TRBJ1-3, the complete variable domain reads DGGITQSPKYLFRKEGQNVTLSCEQNLNHDAMYWYRQDPGQGLRLIYYSQIVNDFQKGDIAEGYSVSREKKESFPLTVTSAQKNPTAFYLCASRGGSSGNTIYFGEGSWLTVV.